The present TCR beta chain was sequenced within a study of blood T cells in healthy people across ages. The study, taken as a whole, reports: With donor CMV status unknown, expanded clonotype changes were possibly confounded.

Researchers report isolating at least 7 million PBMCs per sample. Next came a second PCR, run for about 7 to 12 cycles, which used a sample-barcoded 5' primer along with a J-beta primer mix. CDR3-containing paired-end reads numbering at least 3 million came from each sample. Each CDR3 protein gets one entry after TCRdb re-called the 5' RACE reads with MiXCR. The sample carries around 1,100,000 distinct CDR3 sequences, roughly two fifths recorded once. This clonotype was counted a few times. Its antigen is unidentified. The V end lost 3 bases, the J end lost 8 bases, and 18 bases lay between the germline ends. Germline assignment: CDR1 DFQATT and CDR2 SNEGSKA (reference sequence). The CDR3 has 14 residues.

Sequenced: blood. The rearrangement links TRBV20-1 to TRBJ2-3; tentatively, D is TRBD1 (6 bases). This receptor was obtained from a man between 18 and 35 years old in good health. This chain's CDR3 is CSASPQGQFGTQYF. DNA of the CDR3: TGCAGTGCTAGTCCCCAGGGGCAATTCGGTACGCAGTATTTT.